This is a list of T cell receptor beta chains from one sample in a study of T cells in Graves' hyperthyroidism and ophthalmopathy. TCRdb redid the calling of the multiplex PCR reads with MiXCR, one entry per CDR3 protein. The sample yields 350,000 to 400,000 distinct CDR3 sequences, approximately 17% seen once. Input material: blood. The origin of the receptors is a man younger than 35 with Graves' ophthalmopathy. CDR3s include the opening cysteine and the closing phenylalanine or tryptophan. D genes are given only for firm matches. Clone sizes are given selectively: once, few, many, or a class where the clone is expanded.

- TRBJ2-7 few TRBV4-1 CASSFLWDGTYEQYF TGCGCCAGCAGCTTTCTCTGGGACGGGACCTACGAGCAGTACTTC
TRBD1 TRBJ1-6 few TRBV9 CASSVASGGNSPLHF TGTGCCAGCAGCGTAGCGTCAGGGGGCAATTCACCCCTCCACTTT
TRBD2 TRBJ2-7 many TRBV6-1 CASSGTSGVTYEQYF TGTGCCAGCAGCGGTACTAGCGGGGTAACCTACGAGCAGTACTTC
TRBD1 TRBJ2-7 many TRBV3-1 CASRQGTYEQYF TGTGCCAGCCGACAGGGGACCTACGAGCAGTACTTC
- TRBJ2-7 many TRBV6-1 CASSTNRVGLSYEQYF TGTGCCAGCAGTACCAACAGGGTTGGATTATCCTACGAGCAGTACTTC
- TRBJ2-6 few TRBV7-8 CASSTGVSGANVLTF TGTGCCAGCAGCACAGGAGTCTCTGGGGCCAACGTCCTGACTTTC
TRBD2 TRBJ2-5 - TRBV20-1 CSARAGGPGETQYF TGCAGTGCTAGGGCGGGGGGGCCGGGAGAGACCCAGTACTTC
TRBD2 TRBJ2-7 many TRBV6-1 CASSKGTSGGRRYEQYF TGTGCCAGCAGTAAAGGGACTAGCGGGGGCCGCCGCTACGAGCAGTACTTC
- TRBJ2-1 few TRBV6-1 CASSSYRILLNEQFF TGTGCCAGCAGTTCCTACAGGATCCTCCTTAATGAGCAGTTCTTC
- TRBJ1-1 few TRBV6-2/TRBV6-3 CASSYSFPASRTDMNTEAFF TGTGCCAGCAGTTACAGCTTTCCGGCCAGCAGGACAGACATGAACACTGAAGCTTTCTTT
- TRBJ1-2 few TRBV7-9 CASSAGTHYGYTF TGTGCCAGCAGCGCCGGGACCCACTATGGCTACACCTTC
- TRBJ1-1 many TRBV9 CASSVGSGGARTEAFF TGTGCCAGCAGCGTAGGTTCGGGGGGGGCGCGAACTGAAGCTTTCTTT
- TRBJ2-6 - TRBV11-3 CASSPGVGRSGANVLTF TGTGCCAGCAGCCCTGGGGTTGGCCGCTCTGGGGCCAACGTCCTGACTTTC
- TRBJ1-6 many TRBV5-1 CASSLDRDSYNSPLHF TGCGCCAGCAGCTTGGATCGGGACTCCTATAATTCACCCCTCCACTTT
- TRBJ1-5 few TRBV20-1 CSALGQGDQPQHF TGCAGTGCCCTGGGGCAGGGTGACCAGCCCCAGCATTTT
- TRBJ1-5 - TRBV3-1 CASSQEGSRQPQHF TGTGCCAGCAGCCAAGAGGGATCGCGTCAGCCCCAGCATTTT
- TRBJ1-1 many TRBV20-1 CSARDLNTGMVFF TGCAGTGCTAGAGATTTGAATACGGGAATGGTTTTCTTT
TRBD2 TRBJ2-3 many TRBV2 CASSGSWGLAKDTQYF TGTGCCAGCAGTGGAAGTTGGGGACTAGCTAAAGATACGCAGTATTTT
- TRBJ1-1 many TRBV30 CAWSVSGVENTEAFF TGTGCCTGGAGTGTTTCAGGGGTTGAGAACACTGAAGCTTTCTTT
- TRBJ2-7 few TRBV4-1 CASSQEGGSYEQYF TGCGCCAGCAGCCAAGAGGGGGGCAGCTACGAGCAGTACTTC
- TRBJ1-5 - TRBV4-1 CASRQVGSNQPQHF TGCGCCAGCAGGCAGGTGGGGAGCAATCAGCCCCAGCATTTT
TRBD2 TRBJ2-1 once TRBV2 CASSIQRGPYNEQFF TGCGCCAGCAGTATACAGCGGGGCCCCTACAATGAGCAGTTCTTC
- TRBJ2-1 few TRBV6-2/TRBV6-3 CASRGMGGARNEQFF TGTGCCAGCAGGGGCATGGGGGGGGCTCGAAATGAGCAGTTCTTC
TRBD1 TRBJ2-2 - TRBV11-3 CASSLDGGTGFTGELFF TGTGCCAGCAGCTTAGATGGGGGGACAGGCTTCACCGGGGAGCTGTTTTTT
TRBD1 TRBJ2-5 once TRBV5-4 CASSQEGTVVYETQYF TGTGCCAGCAGCCAAGAAGGGACAGTTGTCTATGAGACCCAGTACTTC
- TRBJ1-2 - TRBV7-9 CASGEGLSGYTF TGTGCCAGCGGTGAAGGGTTGAGTGGCTACACCTTC
- TRBJ1-2 many TRBV20-1 CSARGLDHYGYTF TGCAGTGCTAGAGGTTTAGACCACTATGGCTACACCTTC
- TRBJ1-1 - TRBV12-3/TRBV12-4 CASRYTRMNTEAFF TGTGCCAGCAGGTATACAAGAATGAACACTGAAGCTTTCTTT
TRBD1 TRBJ2-1 - TRBV6-1 CASSVQGAQGNEQFF TGTGCCAGCAGTGTACAGGGGGCGCAGGGCAATGAGCAGTTCTTC
- TRBJ2-6 - TRBV5-6 CASNRPSGANVLTF TGTGCCAGCAACCGGCCCTCTGGGGCCAACGTCCTGACTTTC
TRBD1 TRBJ2-7 few TRBV7-9 CASSQRQGYEQYF TGTGCCAGCAGCCAACGACAGGGCTACGAGCAGTACTTC
- TRBJ1-5 many TRBV20-1 CSARLSNQPQHF TGCAGTGCTAGGCTTTCAAATCAGCCCCAGCATTTT
TRBD1 TRBJ1-1 few TRBV27 CASSLNRGAMKAFF TGTGCCAGCAGTTTAAACAGGGGAGCTATGAAGGCTTTCTTT
- TRBJ2-3 once TRBV5-4 CASSLIGVSNTDTQYF TGTGCCAGCAGTCTGATCGGGGTATCAAACACAGATACGCAGTATTTT
TRBD2 TRBJ2-5 - TRBV3-1 CASSPSLAGAGETQYF TGTGCCAGCAGCCCCTCGCTAGCGGGGGCTGGAGAGACCCAGTACTTC
- TRBJ1-1 many TRBV14 CASSQYMMNTEAFF TGTGCCAGCAGCCAGTACATGATGAACACTGAAGCTTTCTTT
TRBD1 TRBJ2-7 many TRBV6-5 CASSYEYRGHEQYF TGTGCCAGCAGTTACGAGTACAGGGGCCACGAGCAGTACTTC
- TRBJ1-3 - TRBV15 CATSGVFGNTIYF TGTGCCACTTCGGGGGTATTCGGAAACACCATATATTTT